A selection of T cell receptor beta chains follows, all from one sample in a study of cytomegalovirus exposure and HLA in healthy donors. TCRdb keeps only in-frame clones here, not all; method: immunoSEQ multiplex PCR. The sample contains roughly 100,000 clones, roughly nine tenths of which appear only once. Material: PBMCs. These receptors came from a woman under 30 in good health and CMV-seropositive. The CDR3 runs from the conserved cysteine through the conserved F or W. The D gene is left open where the match is weak. Rows may omit the clone size; those that give it use once, few, many or a size class.

- | TRBJ2-3 | 15 | TRBV5-8 | - | CASSLNGLYTDTQYF | TGTGCCAGCAGCTTGAACGGACTGTACACAGATACGCAGTATTTT
- | TRBJ2-2 | 16 | TRBV11-2 | TRBD2 | CASSSKTSSGTGELFF | TGTGCCAGCAGCTCAAAGACTAGCAGCGGCACCGGGGAGCTGTTTTTT
- | TRBJ2-2 | 14 | TRBV19 | - | CASSRTANTGELFF | TGTGCCAGTAGTAGGACAGCGAACACCGGGGAGCTGTTTTTT
- | TRBJ2-5 | 14 | TRBV7-3 | - | CASSLNGGRETQYF | TGTGCCAGCAGCTTAAACGGGGGTCGAGAGACCCAGTACTTC
- | TRBJ2-7 | 16 | TRBV10-2 | TRBD1 | CASSTLRGQGRDEQYF | TGCGCCAGCAGCACACTCCGAGGACAGGGGAGAGACGAGCAGTACTTC
few | TRBJ1-1 | 14 | TRBV19 | - | CASTNRPMNTEAFF | TGTGCCAGTACCAACAGACCCATGAACACTGAAGCTTTCTTT
- | TRBJ1-5 | 16 | TRBV7-2 | TRBD1 | CASSLARDSLGQPQHF | TGTGCCAGCAGCTTAGCTAGGGACAGTCTGGGGCAGCCCCAGCATTTT
once | TRBJ1-5 | 13 | TRBV6-1 | - | CASSSDTDQPQHF | TGTGCCAGCAGTTCCGACACAGATCAGCCCCAGCATTTT
- | TRBJ1-4 | 15 | TRBV13 | - | CASSIRQPLREKLFF | TGTGCCAGCAGCATAAGACAGCCTCTCAGGGAAAAACTGTTTTTT
- | TRBJ1-3 | 19 | TRBV5-1 | TRBD1 | CASSTLPGQGRGSGNTIYF | TGCGCCAGCAGCACGTTACCGGGACAGGGGAGAGGGTCTGGAAACACCATATATTTT
- | TRBJ2-7 | 15 | TRBV29-1 | - | CSVAGGTLNSYEQYF | TGCAGCGTTGCCGGGGGAACCCTTAACTCCTACGAGCAGTACTTC
- | TRBJ1-1 | 16 | TRBV5-1 | - | CASSTDLKEDNTEAFF | TGCGCCAGCAGCACGGACCTCAAGGAGGACAACACTGAAGCTTTCTTT
- | TRBJ1-6 | 13 | TRBV2 | TRBD1 | CASRDRVESPLHF | TGTGCCAGCCGGGACAGGGTCGAATCACCCCTCCACTTT
once | TRBJ1-3 | 14 | TRBV5-1 | - | CASSLGSAGNTIYF | TGCGCCAGCAGCTTGGGCAGCGCTGGAAACACCATATATTTT
- | TRBJ1-2 | 14 | TRBV5-6 | TRBD1 | CASSPQTGMYGYTF | TGTGCCAGCAGCCCGCAGACAGGGATGTATGGCTACACCTTC
- | TRBJ2-5 | 19 | TRBV5-4 | TRBD1 | CASSLGPTGNRGTQETQYF | TGTGCCAGCAGCTTGGGGCCCACCGGCAACAGGGGTACCCAAGAGACCCAGTACTTC
- | TRBJ2-1 | 14 | TRBV5-6 | - | CASSLAQTLNEQFF | TGTGCCAGCAGCTTGGCCCAAACACTAAATGAGCAGTTCTTC
- | TRBJ2-1 | 14 | TRBV19 | TRBD2 | CATSGREIYNEQFF | TGTGCTACTAGCGGGAGGGAGATATACAATGAGCAGTTCTTC
- | TRBJ2-7 | 14 | TRBV6-5 | - | CASTPSGYSYEQYF | TGTGCCAGCACCCCTTCGGGGTACTCCTACGAGCAGTACTTC
once | TRBJ1-2 | 14 | TRBV28 | - | CASSLRGQNYGYTF | TGTGCCAGCAGTTTAAGGGGACAAAACTATGGCTACACCTTC
- | TRBJ2-3 | 12 | TRBV10-2 | TRBD2 | CASSGGGDTQYF | TGCGCCAGCAGTGGGGGGGGAGATACGCAGTATTTT
- | TRBJ2-7 | 19 | TRBV11-3 | TRBD2 | CASSLDLPTSGSDSYEQYF | TGTGCCAGCAGCTTAGATCTCCCCACAAGCGGGAGTGACTCCTACGAGCAGTACTTC